This TCR beta chain was sequenced during a study of cytomegalovirus exposure and HLA in healthy donors. Study summary: Of around 400 genotyped donors, roughly 81% grouped in the Caucasian-associated ancestry cluster. Points from the study as a whole: Most TCR sequences showed up rarely, but some public TCRs showed up in many donors. In a later analysis, several top co-occurrence clusters appeared linked to parvovirus B19, influenza, CMV and Epstein-Barr virus.

It was with 60 Vbeta and 13 Jbeta primers that the PCR ran. The protocol was immunoSEQ multiplex PCR, while the TCRdb copy is restricted to in-frame clones and leaves out a portion. The data hold around 110,000 clones, with 77% observed a single time. The CDR3 is 13 amino acids. Looked up from germline, CDR1 is SGHRS and CDR2 is YFSETQ. V lost 7 bases and J lost 3, with 13 bases in between. When sampled, the donors appeared nominally healthy, though they likely had unrecorded immune exposures. Of note for this clone: What it binds is unknown.

The J gene is TRBJ1-1, the V gene TRBV5-1; a weak D match, TRBD1 (5 bases). The sample taken for sequencing was PBMCs. The TCR sequence derives from a male donor in good health and CMV-seronegative. The CDR3 reads CASSDTGYTEAFF. In DNA form, the CDR3 reads TGCGCCAGCTCGGACACAGGCTACACTGAAGCTTTCTTT.